These 28 T cell receptor beta chains were sequenced from one sample in a study of blood T cell repertoires in COVID-19. TCRdb's copy holds only in-frame clones and misses some; the assay was immunoSEQ multiplex PCR. The sample records under 250,000 clones, about 83% being singletons. Sequencing used peripheral blood. The receptors come from a man aged 80 or over with acute or convalescent COVID-19.

V is TRBV9 and J is TRBJ1-1, with 11 bases that match TRBD1. The CDR3 is 15 residues long. V trimming: 2 bases; J trimming: 5 bases; junction bases outside the gene matches: 5. Germline lookup yields CDR1 SGDLS and CDR2 YYNGEE. In nucleotides, the CDR3 is TGTGCCAGCAGCGTCGGACAGGGGGCGCGGACTGAAGCTTTCTTT. Encoded protein: CASSVGQGARTEAFF.

The chain recombines TRBV5-4 with TRBJ2-2; maybe TRBD2 (6 bases). The germline CDR1 and CDR2 sequences are SGHNT and YYREEE (reference sequence). CDR3 length: 16 amino acids. Trimming removed 4 bases at V and 0 bases at J, with 13 bases between. The CDR3 nucleotides read TGTGCCAGCAGCCCGGGGACTCGGGCGAACACCGGGGAGCTGTTTTTT. It specifies CASSPGTRANTGELFF.

J is TRBJ1-3 and V is TRBV19; 7 positions agree with TRBD1. The CDR3 runs 14 residues. Germline V gene data show CDR1 as LNHDA and CDR2 as SQIVND (reference sequence). With 8 bases clipped from V and 6 bases from J, the junction kept 10 bases outside the gene matches. This CDR3 is CASSTGDISNTIYF. CDR3 bases: TGTGCCAGTTCTACAGGGGACATTTCAAACACCATATATTTT.

In this sample, this clone turned up once. V usage is TRBV15 and J usage is TRBJ2-7, with D tentatively TRBD1 (6 bases). From germline, CDR1 is LNHNV and CDR2 YYDKDF (reference sequence). CDR3 length: 15 residues. Trimming shortened V by 2 bases and J by 5 bases, and 16 bases separated the two germline ends. The CDR3 is CATSRRPQGLHEQYF. The CDR3 DNA reads as TGTGCCACCAGCAGACGTCCCCAGGGGCTCCACGAGCAGTACTTC.

This chain joins TRBV15 and TRBJ2-7; 7 bases agree with TRBD1. The J segment lost 2 bases and the V segment lost 0 bases, leaving 7 bases of the junction unmatched. This CDR3 is 16 amino acids long. CDR1 is LNHNV, CDR2 YYDKDF, per germline (reference sequence). The CDR3 sequence: CATSRDTGQRTYEQYF. In DNA, the CDR3 is TGTGCCACCAGCAGAGATACGGGACAGAGAACCTACGAGCAGTACTTC.

V and J are TRBV27 and TRBJ2-2; 10 bases are shared with TRBD2. Germline lookup yields CDR1 MNHEY and CDR2 SMNVEV (reference sequence). This CDR3 comprises 15 residues. Trimming cost V 6 bases and J 4 bases; bases outside gene matches: 5. The CDR3 protein is CASRPGLAATGELFF. The CDR3 DNA sequence: TGTGCCAGCAGACCCGGACTAGCGGCCACCGGGGAGCTGTTTTTT.

This chain joins TRBV13 and TRBJ1-1; 7 bases map to TRBD1. The germline V gene encodes CDR1 PRHDT and CDR2 FYEKMQ (reference sequence). J was trimmed by 5 bases and V by 5 bases; bases with no gene match: 8. The CDR3 totals 14 residues. CDR3 sequence: CASSLQGVGTEAFF. CDR3 nucleotides: TGTGCCAGCAGCCTTCAGGGGGTAGGGACTGAAGCTTTCTTT.

The rearrangement joins TRBV4-2 to TRBJ2-1; 7 bases agree with TRBD2. Germline-derived CDR1 and CDR2 are LGHNA and YNFKEQ. V dropped 0 bases and J dropped 2; count of bases not matched to a gene: 4. The CDR3 is 16 amino acids. The CDR3 loop reads CASSQEGAGAYNEQFF. CDR3 sequence (DNA): TGTGCCAGCAGCCAAGAAGGCGCGGGGGCCTACAATGAGCAGTTCTTC.

This sequence joins TRBV5-8 and TRBJ1-5; 7 nucleotides line up with TRBD1. Germline loops: CDR1 SGHTS, CDR2 YDEGEE. The CDR3 spans 15 residues. V lost 4 bases and J lost 5; bases outside the gene matches: 9. The CDR3 region is CASSEGTALDQPQHF. CDR3 nucleotide sequence: TGTGCCAGCAGCGAGGGGACAGCTCTTGATCAGCCCCAGCATTTT.

In DNA form, the CDR3 reads TGCGCCAGCAGCTTCACGGGGGGGAACTCCTACGAGCAGTACTTC. Amino acids: CASSFTGGNSYEQYF. This sequence joins TRBV5-1 and TRBJ2-7; 8 bases map to TRBD2. This CDR3 contains 15 residues. Germline-derived CDR1 and CDR2 are SGHRS and YFSETQ. Losses at the gene ends were 2 bases for V and 0 bases for J; bases not matched to a gene: 4.

This CDR3 reads CASSRRGQGTTGELFF. The CDR3 DNA reads as TGTGCCAGCAGCCGGCGAGGACAGGGGACCACCGGGGAGCTGTTTTTT. The chain is built from TRBV3-1 (or the pseudogene TRBV3-2) and TRBJ2-2; 9 positions agree with TRBD1. V was pared by 4 bases and J by 4 bases, with 7 bases of the junction left unmatched. The CDR3 totals 16 residues. CDR1 LGHDT and CDR2 YNNKEL come from the germline V gene (reference sequence).

The chain has TRBV28 and TRBJ2-7; weak D call: TRBD2 (7 bases). This CDR3 has 14 residues. Per the germline V gene, CDR1 is MDHEN and CDR2 is SYDVKM. The V end was cut by 6 bases, the J end by 1 base, with 13 bases between. The CDR3 loop is CASSGRGLSYEQYF. The DNA for the CDR3 is TGTGCCAGCAGCGGGCGGGGGCTATCCTACGAGCAGTACTTC.

The rearrangement uses TRBV19 and TRBJ2-1, with D possibly matching TRBD2 (6 bases). The CDR3 sequence is 18 residues long. The germline V and J ends were trimmed by 3 bases and 8 bases, with 26 bases remaining between them. Germline values: CDR1 LNHDA, CDR2 SQIVND (reference sequence). Written as DNA, the CDR3 is TGTGCCAGTAGTATGGCCAGCGGAGGGGCTGGGGGGTTGGATGAGCAGTTCTTC. Residues: CASSMASGGAGGLDEQFF. The full variable domain, its missing parts supplied by reference TRBV19 and TRBJ2-1, is DGGITQSPKYLFRKEGQNVTLSCEQNLNHDAMYWYRQDPGQGLRLIYYSQIVNDFQKGDIAEGYSVSREKKESFPLTVTSAQKNPTAFYLCASSMASGGAGGLDEQFFGPGTRLTVL.

CDR3 amino acids: CASSFRIDRGEAFF. The DNA for the CDR3 is TGTGCCAGCAGCTTCCGTATTGACAGGGGTGAAGCTTTCTTT. The chain combines TRBV7-2 with TRBJ1-1, with 8 positions matching TRBD1. The ends lost 3 bases at V and 7 bases at J; junction bases unmatched: 7. The CDR3 loop spans 14 amino acids. Germline V gene lookup returns CDR1 SGHTA and CDR2 FQGNSA.

This clone was observed once. V and J are TRBV2 and TRBJ2-7, with 7 bases aligning to TRBD1. The CDR3 covers 12 residues. Germline CDR1 reads SNHLY; CDR2 reads FYNNEI. J gave up 6 bases and V 8 bases, and 7 bases lay outside the gene matches. CDR3 bases: TGTGCCAGCCACGAGGGGGCGGGCGAGCAGTACTTC. This sequence encodes CASHEGAGEQYF.

The chain links TRBV12-1 to TRBJ2-5; TRBD2, the table's D call, lacks a check against the DNA. TRBV12-1 is flagged as a pseudogene. The length of the CDR3 is 15 residues. The CDR3 DNA reads as TGTGCCAGCAGCCATGCACGGGACTTACAAGAGACCCAGTACTTC. Residues: CASSHARDLQETQYF.

The chain uses TRBV5-4 and TRBJ2-5; 11 bases agree with TRBD2. The CDR3 has 16 amino acids. The V and J ends lost 4 bases and 5 bases, in that order; junction bases with no gene match: 10. The germline gives CDR1 SGHNT, CDR2 YYREEE (reference sequence). Written as DNA, the CDR3 is TGTGCCAGCAGCATTTCGACTAGCGGGAATGGGGAGACCCAGTACTTC. Translation: CASSISTSGNGETQYF.

The chain couples TRBV25-1 to TRBJ1-6; 10 positions agree with TRBD1. In germline, CDR1 is MGHDK, CDR2 SYGVNS. V shed 1 base, J shed 10 bases, and the junction held 4 bases outside the gene matches. This CDR3 has 15 residues. The CDR3 here is CASSESDRGRSPLHF. The CDR3 nucleotides read TGTGCCAGCAGTGAATCGGACAGGGGGAGATCACCCCTCCACTTT.

The J gene is TRBJ1-2, the V gene TRBV28; TRBD1 is a possible D gene (5 bases). Per germline, CDR1 MDHEN and CDR2 SYDVKM. V lost 1 base and J 4 bases, leaving 22 bases between the germline ends. This CDR3 region has 18 residues. The CDR3 nucleotides read TGTGCCAGCAGTTTATACACCGTTTCCCGAAGGGGAGGCTATGGCTACACCTTC. It codes for CASSLYTVSRRGGYGYTF.

The CDR3 here is CASSLYRTINQPQHF. The CDR3 DNA reads TGTGCCAGCAGCTTATACAGAACCATTAATCAGCCCCAGCATTTT. This sequence joins TRBV7-2 and TRBJ1-5; D unresolved. CDR3 length: 15 residues. Trimming removed 2 bases from V and 4 bases from J, with 12 bases in between. Germline V CDR1 and CDR2: SGHTA, FQGNSA.

The gene calls are TRBV2 and TRBJ1-4; D may be TRBD1 (6 bases). The V gene lost 7 bases and the J gene lost 7 bases, with 13 bases spanning the gap. There are 13 residues in the CDR3. Per germline, CDR1 SNHLY and CDR2 FYNNEI. The CDR3 coding sequence is TGTGCCAGCACCCAAGGACAGCCTGAAAAACTGTTTTTT. It yields the protein CASTQGQPEKLFF.

Written as DNA, the CDR3 is TGTGCCAGCAGTTACTCCCTCGGGGGCAATGAGCAGTTCTTC. Amino acid sequence: CASSYSLGGNEQFF. This chain links TRBV6-5 with TRBJ2-1; D is perhaps TRBD2 (6 bases). CDR1 and CDR2 from the germline V gene are MNHEY and SVGAGI. V lost 0 bases, J lost 6 bases, and 9 bases lay in between. CDR3 length: 14 residues.

This chain links TRBV5-1 with TRBJ2-2; the D is unclear. This CDR3 has 14 amino acids. In germline, CDR1 is SGHRS, CDR2 YFSETQ. V lost 4 bases and J 1 base, leaving 8 bases between the germline ends. The DNA of the CDR3 is TGCGCCAGCAGCGTCCGACAGAACACCGGGGAGCTGTTTTTT. Residues: CASSVRQNTGELFF. Full variable domain (remainder filled in from reference TRBV5-1 and TRBJ2-2): KAGVTQTPRYLIKTRGQQVTLSCSPISGHRSVSWYQQTPGQGLQFLFEYFSETQRNKGNFPGRFSGRQFSNSRSEMNVSTLELGDSALYLCASSVRQNTGELFFGEGSRLTVL.

V and J are TRBV6-4 and TRBJ1-1; D is uncertain. CDR3 length equals 13 residues. Trimming took off 4 bases at V and 0 bases at J, with 6 bases between the two ends. Germline CDR1 reads MRHNA; CDR2 reads SNTAGT. In DNA, the CDR3 is TGTGCCAGCAGTGTGGCATTGAACACTGAAGCTTTCTTT. Its translation is CASSVALNTEAFF.

This sequence joins TRBV4-2 and TRBJ2-5; 13 bases agree with TRBD2. The ends lost 1 base at V and 4 bases at J; junction bases unmatched: 3. CDR3 length: 16 amino acids. From germline, CDR1 is LGHNA and CDR2 YNFKEQ. The CDR3 reads CASSQGLAGGRETQYF. DNA for the CDR3: TGTGCCAGCAGCCAAGGACTAGCGGGGGGCAGAGAGACCCAGTACTTC.

The chain combines TRBV11-2 with TRBJ1-4, with 9 bases that match TRBD1. In germline, CDR1 is SGHAT, CDR2 FQNNGV. CDR3 length equals 18 residues. Germline trimming cut 5 bases from V and 7 bases from J; bases unmatched to any gene: 17. The CDR3 DNA reads TGTGCCAGCAGCCCCCGTCCCGGGACAGGGACTGAGGGTGAAAAACTGTTTTTT. Amino acids: CASSPRPGTGTEGEKLFF.

CDR3 sequence: CASSLSGSPYNEQFF. CDR3 nucleotides: TGTGCCAGCAGTCTGAGCGGGAGTCCCTACAATGAGCAGTTCTTC. The gene calls are TRBV6-5 and TRBJ2-1; 8 bases match TRBD2. The CDR3 sequence is 15 residues long. After removal of 5 bases from V and 2 bases from J, the junction contained 5 bases not matched to a gene. Per the germline V gene, CDR1 is MNHEY and CDR2 is SVGAGI.

The V call is TRBV6-6, the J call TRBJ1-5; possible D gene TRBD1, 5 bases. In germline, CDR1 is MNHNY, CDR2 SVGAGI (reference sequence). The V gene lost 7 bases and the J gene lost 1 base, with 14 bases spanning the gap. The length of the CDR3 is 15 residues. The CDR3 bases are TGTGCCAGCATAGTAGGGCAGGGCAGCAATCAGCCCCAGCATTTT. The encoded protein is CASIVGQGSNQPQHF.